This T cell receptor (beta chain) is from a study of resident and recirculating memory T cells in vitiligo. Study overall: Shave-biopsy epidermis from lesional and nonlesional skin was sequenced alongside PBMCs.

Germline trimming cut 6 bases from V and 4 bases from J; bases unmatched to any gene: 2. Germline CDR1 reads MDHEN; CDR2 reads SYDVKM. The CDR3 extends over 12 amino acids. TCRdb's copy holds only in-frame clones and misses some; the assay was immunoSEQ multiplex PCR. The table lists tens of thousands of clones, around 90% of them singletons. Patients had received no treatment within the previous three months. With respect to this clone: What it recognizes is unknown. This sample includes further DNA sequences coding for the same CDR3.

The study's findings and limits: Different lesions suggested infiltration by different T cell clones.

Sequencing was performed on blood. The TCR was taken from a male donor with vitiligo. This rearrangement joins TRBV28 to TRBJ1-2; 7 bases are shared with TRBD1. The CDR3 DNA sequence: TGTGCCAGCAGACCAGGGGGCTATGGCTACACCTTC. It codes for CASRPGGYGYTF.